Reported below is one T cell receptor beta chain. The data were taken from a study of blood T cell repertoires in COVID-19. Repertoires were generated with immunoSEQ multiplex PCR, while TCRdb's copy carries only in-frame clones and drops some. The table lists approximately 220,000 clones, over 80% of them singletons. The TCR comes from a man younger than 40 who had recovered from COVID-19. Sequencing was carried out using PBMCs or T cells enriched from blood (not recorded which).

The CDR3 protein is CASSGEWEKLFF. As DNA, the CDR3 is TGTGCCAGCAGTGGGGAGTGGGAAAAACTGTTTTTT. The gene calls are TRBV12-3 or TRBV12-4 and TRBJ1-4, with no clear D. The V gene lost 5 bases and the J gene lost 8 bases, with 9 bases spanning the gap. The CDR3 consists of 12 residues.